Each of the 18 T cell receptor beta chains below was sequenced from the same sample in a study of control samples from healthy donors and cancer patients. Assay used: immunoSEQ multiplex PCR; TCRdb lists only in-frame clones, some missing. Of fewer than 60,000 clones in the sample, 80% to 90% were seen once. Specimen: PBMCs. The receptors stem from a woman aged 45-65 years with lung cancer.

CDR3 sequence (DNA): TGTGCCACTCCTTCTACCTCTAACTATGGCTACACCTTC. As protein: CATPSTSNYGYTF. The rearrangement links TRBV28 to TRBJ1-2; D ambiguous. V lost 10 bases and J lost 0, with 12 bases in between. Per the germline V gene, CDR1 is MDHEN and CDR2 is SYDVKM. The CDR3 has 13 residues.

In regard to this clone: Other DNA variants within this sample encode the same CDR3. The chain is built from TRBV19 and TRBJ1-1, with D possibly matching TRBD1 (5 bases). This CDR3 contains 14 residues. Trimming removed 3 bases from V and 0 bases from J, with 8 bases in between. Germline V gene sequence: CDR1 LNHDA, CDR2 SQIVND (reference sequence). The DNA of the CDR3 is TGTGCCAGTAGTATTAGCAGGGTGAACACTGAAGCTTTCTTT. Translation: CASSISRVNTEAFF. Filled out from reference TRBV19 and TRBJ1-1, the complete variable domain reads DGGITQSPKYLFRKEGQNVTLSCEQNLNHDAMYWYRQDPGQGLRLIYYSQIVNDFQKGDIAEGYSVSREKKESFPLTVTSAQKNPTAFYLCASSISRVNTEAFFGQGTRLTVV.

The chain links TRBV5-6 to TRBJ2-1, with TRBD2 matching over 7 bases. There are 13 residues in the CDR3. CDR1 is SGHDT, CDR2 YYEEEE, per germline. With 3 bases clipped from V and 8 bases from J, the junction kept 5 bases outside the gene matches. DNA for the CDR3: TGTGCCAGCAGCTCCTTTCGGGAGGATGAGCAGTTCTTC. This encodes CASSSFREDEQFF.

In this sample, this clone turned up once. The rearrangement uses TRBV27 and TRBJ2-7, with 10 bases aligning to TRBD1. The CDR3 is made up of 14 amino acids. V trimming: 8 bases; J trimming: 12 bases; junction bases outside the gene matches: 16. Germline V gene sequence: CDR1 MNHEY, CDR2 SMNVEV (reference sequence). Written as DNA, the CDR3 is TGTGCCAGCCTGTTGACAGGGGGCGCGTCAGGGTGGTACTTC. Its translation: CASLLTGGASGWYF.

The chain uses TRBV4-3 and TRBJ1-4; D uncertain. V shed 1 base and J shed 4 bases, with 10 bases lying between them. The CDR3 contains 15 residues. Germline V gives CDR1 LGHNA, CDR2 YSLEER. The CDR3 bases are TGCGCCAGCAGCCAAGGAATGGGGTTTAATGAAAAACTGTTTTTT. Translating it yields CASSQGMGFNEKLFF.

The chain joins TRBV7-3 to TRBJ2-1, with D possibly TRBD1 on 5 matching bases. The germline CDR1 and CDR2 sequences are SGHTA and FQGTGA. Deletions cut 1 base from V and 5 bases from J, with 6 bases between. CDR3 length: 13 amino acids. The CDR3 protein is CASSLNRNNEQFF. The CDR3, as DNA: TGTGCCAGCAGCTTAAACAGGAACAATGAGCAGTTCTTC.

This chain connects TRBV9 to TRBJ1-2; no definite D call. CDR3 size: 13 residues. V lost 0 bases to trimming and J lost 4 bases, with 7 bases between them. Germline assignment: CDR1 SGDLS and CDR2 YYNGEE. This CDR3 is CASSVVSSYGYTF. The CDR3 DNA reads as TGTGCCAGCAGCGTAGTGAGCAGCTATGGCTACACCTTC.

CDR3 loop: CASSSGQTTDTQYF. In DNA form, the CDR3 reads TGCGCCAGCAGCTCGGGACAGACCACAGATACGCAGTATTTT. The chain combines TRBV5-1 with TRBJ2-3; 7 bases map to TRBD1. The CDR3 has 14 residues. Germline CDR1 reads SGHRS; CDR2 reads YFSETQ. J was trimmed by 2 bases and V by 3 bases; bases with no gene match: 3.

The CDR3 protein is CASSLSRQNTEAFF. The CDR3 DNA follows: TGTGCCAGCAGTTTATCCCGGCAGAACACTGAAGCTTTCTTT. This sequence joins TRBV27 and TRBJ1-1; D gene unclear. The germline V gene has CDR1 MNHEY and CDR2 SMNVEV (reference sequence). The CDR3 spans 14 residues. V was pared by 0 bases and J by 1 base, with 6 bases between.

V gene TRBV7-2 combines with J gene TRBJ1-6; D uncertain. CDR3 size: 15 residues. CDR1 and CDR2 from the germline V gene are SGHTA and FQGNSA. Deletions cut 1 base from V and 1 base from J, with 5 bases between. The CDR3 DNA reads TGTGCCAGCAGCTTAGGTGGGTCCTATAATTCACCCCTCCACTTT. As protein: CASSLGGSYNSPLHF.

This chain uses TRBV7-8 with TRBJ1-5; no firm D call. Germline values: CDR1 SGHVS, CDR2 FQNEAQ. With 2 bases removed from V and 4 bases from J, the gap between germline ends came to 9 bases. The CDR3 spans 14 residues. CDR3 nucleotides: TGTGCCAGCAGCTTAACGGCAGGTAATCAGCCCCAGCATTTT. Its translation is CASSLTAGNQPQHF.

V and J are TRBV30 and TRBJ1-5, with D possibly matching TRBD1 (6 bases). There are 16 residues in the CDR3. The V gene's germline CDR1 is GTSNPN and CDR2 SVGIG (reference sequence). V was shortened by 4 bases and J by 0 bases, with 16 bases between the two germline ends. The CDR3 protein is CAWTSRGGPSNQPQHF. The CDR3 region has the DNA TGTGCCTGGACAAGTAGGGGGGGCCCTAGCAATCAGCCCCAGCATTTT.

The gene calls are TRBV28 and TRBJ2-4, with a possible D match to TRBD1 (5 bases). Trimming removed 4 bases at V and 0 bases at J, with 10 bases between. Germline CDR1 MDHEN, CDR2 SYDVKM. The CDR3 is made up of 15 amino acids. The CDR3 loop is CASSSRQLAKNIQYF. DNA for the CDR3: TGTGCCAGCAGTTCCCGACAGCTAGCCAAAAACATTCAGTACTTC.

V and J are TRBV10-3 and TRBJ1-3; D unresolved. Looked up from germline, CDR1 is ENHRY and CDR2 is SYGVKD. The CDR3 has 15 amino acids. V was cut by 9 bases and J by 0 bases, with 15 bases left in between. In DNA, the CDR3 is TGTGCCATTAGCGACATAACGAGCTCTGGAAACACCATATATTTT. It is translated as CAISDITSSGNTIYF.

V is TRBV27 and J is TRBJ1-5; 8 bases map to TRBD1. V lost 6 bases and J lost 3; bases outside the gene matches: 4. Germline V gene data show CDR1 as MNHEY and CDR2 as SMNVEV (reference sequence). CDR3 length: 14 residues. This CDR3 reads CASSSTGVNQPQHF. CDR3 DNA sequence: TGTGCCAGCAGCTCGACAGGGGTCAATCAGCCCCAGCATTTT.

Written as DNA, the CDR3 is TGTGCCAGCAGCCGTTCACAGGGGGCAGGAGGCTACACCTTC. This codes for CASSRSQGAGGYTF. This chain joins TRBV7-9 and TRBJ1-2, with 9 positions matching TRBD1. Looked up from germline, CDR1 is SEHNR and CDR2 is FQNEAQ (reference sequence). Trimming removed 5 bases from V and 8 bases from J; junction bases left unmatched: 9. The CDR3 loop spans 14 amino acids. The variable domain in full, with the rest retrieved from reference TRBV7-9 and TRBJ1-2, is DTGVSQNPRHKITKRGQNVTFRCDPISEHNRLYWYRQTLGQGPEFLTYFQNEAQLEKSRLLSDRFSAERPKGSFSTLEIQRTEQGDSAMYLCASSRSQGAGGYTFGSGTRLTVV.

The rearrangement links TRBV20-1 to TRBJ1-5; D is undetermined. The V gene lost 3 bases and the J gene lost 7 bases, with 13 bases spanning the gap. Germline values: CDR1 DFQATT, CDR2 SNEGSKA (reference sequence). CDR3 length: 13 amino acids. The CDR3 is CSASPLPQQPQHF. Here the CDR3 DNA reads TGCAGTGCTAGTCCCCTGCCCCAACAGCCCCAGCATTTT.

The chain employs TRBV19 and TRBJ2-4, with D perhaps given as TRBD1 or TRBD2 (5 bases each). The ends were cut back, 1 base at V and 0 bases at J, with 7 bases in the middle. Germline V gene data show CDR1 as LNHDA and CDR2 as SQIVND (reference sequence). The CDR3 spans 15 residues. The CDR3 loop is CASSIGGLAKNIQYF. Here the CDR3 DNA reads TGTGCCAGTAGTATAGGGGGGTTAGCCAAAAACATTCAGTACTTC.